This T cell receptor (beta chain) derives from a study of monozygotic twins with inflammatory bowel disease. To note about this clonotype: Antigen: not known.

TCRdb re-called the 5' RACE reads and catalogs CDR3 proteins one per entry, DNA excluded. The listing records approximately 380,000 distinct CDR3 sequences. Study observations and caveats: There was no way to distinguish the different T cell subtypes. IBD patients shared fewer clonotypes with other individuals than healthy twins, especially patients with disease activity signs.

The germline V gene has CDR1 ENHRY and CDR2 SYGVKD. The CDR3 contains 16 residues. The material sequenced was blood. The chain uses TRBV10-3 and TRBJ1-5. The clonotype originates from a human donor with ulcerative colitis or Crohn's disease, or a healthy co-twin of an affected twin (not recorded which). The CDR3 is CAISEGLGSSNQPQHF.